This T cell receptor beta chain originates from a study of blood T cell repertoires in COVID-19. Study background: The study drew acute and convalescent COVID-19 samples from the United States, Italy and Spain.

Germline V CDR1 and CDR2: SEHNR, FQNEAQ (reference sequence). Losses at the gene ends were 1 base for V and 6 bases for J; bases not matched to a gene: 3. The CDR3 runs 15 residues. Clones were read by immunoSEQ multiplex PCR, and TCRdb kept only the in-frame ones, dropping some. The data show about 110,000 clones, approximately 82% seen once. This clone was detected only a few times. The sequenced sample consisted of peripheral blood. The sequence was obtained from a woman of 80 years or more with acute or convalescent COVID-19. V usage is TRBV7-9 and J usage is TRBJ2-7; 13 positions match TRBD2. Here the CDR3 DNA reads TGTGCCAGCAGCTTAGGGACTAGCGGGAGTAGCGAGCAGTACTTC. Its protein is CASSLGTSGSSEQYF. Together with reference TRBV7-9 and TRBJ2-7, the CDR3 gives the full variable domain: DTGVSQNPRHKITKRGQNVTFRCDPISEHNRLYWYRQTLGQGPEFLTYFQNEAQLEKSRLLSDRFSAERPKGSFSTLEIQRTEQGDSAMYLCASSLGTSGSSEQYFGPGTRLTVT.